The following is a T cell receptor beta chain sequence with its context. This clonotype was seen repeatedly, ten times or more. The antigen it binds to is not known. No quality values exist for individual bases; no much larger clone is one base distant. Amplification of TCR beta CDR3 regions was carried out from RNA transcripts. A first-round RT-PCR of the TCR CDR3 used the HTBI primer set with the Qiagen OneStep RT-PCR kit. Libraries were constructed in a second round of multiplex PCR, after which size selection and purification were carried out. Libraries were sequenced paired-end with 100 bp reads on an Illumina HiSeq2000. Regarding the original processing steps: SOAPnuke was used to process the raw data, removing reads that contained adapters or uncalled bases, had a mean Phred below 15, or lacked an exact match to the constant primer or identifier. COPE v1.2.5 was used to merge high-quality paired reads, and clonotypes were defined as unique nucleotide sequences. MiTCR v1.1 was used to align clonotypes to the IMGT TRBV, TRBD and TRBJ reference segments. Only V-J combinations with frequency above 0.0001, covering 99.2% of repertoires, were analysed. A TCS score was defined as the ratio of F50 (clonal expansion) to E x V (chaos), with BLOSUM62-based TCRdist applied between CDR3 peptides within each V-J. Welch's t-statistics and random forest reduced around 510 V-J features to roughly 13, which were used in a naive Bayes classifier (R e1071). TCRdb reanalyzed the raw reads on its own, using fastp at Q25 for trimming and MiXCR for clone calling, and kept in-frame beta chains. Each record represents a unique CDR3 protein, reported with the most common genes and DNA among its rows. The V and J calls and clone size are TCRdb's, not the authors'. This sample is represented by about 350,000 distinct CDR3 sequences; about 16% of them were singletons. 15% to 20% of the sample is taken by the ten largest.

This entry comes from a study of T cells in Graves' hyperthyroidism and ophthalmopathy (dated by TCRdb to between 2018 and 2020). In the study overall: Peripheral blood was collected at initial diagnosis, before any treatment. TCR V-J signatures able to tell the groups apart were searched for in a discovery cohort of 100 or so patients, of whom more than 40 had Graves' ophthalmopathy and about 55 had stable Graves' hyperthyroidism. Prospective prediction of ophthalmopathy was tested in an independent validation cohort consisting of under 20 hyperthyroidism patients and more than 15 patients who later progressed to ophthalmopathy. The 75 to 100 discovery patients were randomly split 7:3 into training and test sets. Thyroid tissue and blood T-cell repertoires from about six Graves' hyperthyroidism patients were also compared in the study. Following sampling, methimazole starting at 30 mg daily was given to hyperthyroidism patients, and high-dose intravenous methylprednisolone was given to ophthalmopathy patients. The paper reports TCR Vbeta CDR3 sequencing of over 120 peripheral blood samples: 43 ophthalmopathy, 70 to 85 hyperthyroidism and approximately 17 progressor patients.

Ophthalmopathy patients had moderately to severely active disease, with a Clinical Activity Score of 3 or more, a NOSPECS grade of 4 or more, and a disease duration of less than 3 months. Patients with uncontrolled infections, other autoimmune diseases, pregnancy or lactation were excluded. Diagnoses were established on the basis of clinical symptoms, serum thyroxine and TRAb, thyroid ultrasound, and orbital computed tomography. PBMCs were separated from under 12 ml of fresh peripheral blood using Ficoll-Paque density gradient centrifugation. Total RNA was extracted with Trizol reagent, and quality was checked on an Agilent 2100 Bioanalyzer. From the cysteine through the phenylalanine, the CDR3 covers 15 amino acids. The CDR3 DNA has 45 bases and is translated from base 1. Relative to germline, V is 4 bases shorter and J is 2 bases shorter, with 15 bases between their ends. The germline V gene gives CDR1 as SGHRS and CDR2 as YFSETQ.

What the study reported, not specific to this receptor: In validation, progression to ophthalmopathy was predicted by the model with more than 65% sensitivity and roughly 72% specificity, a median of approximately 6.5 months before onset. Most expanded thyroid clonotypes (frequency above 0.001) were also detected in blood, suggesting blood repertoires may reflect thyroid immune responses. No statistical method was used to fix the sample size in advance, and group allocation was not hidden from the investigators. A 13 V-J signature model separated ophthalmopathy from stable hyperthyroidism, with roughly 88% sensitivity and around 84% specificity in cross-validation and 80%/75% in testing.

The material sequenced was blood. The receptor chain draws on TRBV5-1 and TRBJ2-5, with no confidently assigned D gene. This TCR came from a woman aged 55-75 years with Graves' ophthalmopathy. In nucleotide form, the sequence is TGCGCCAGCAGCCACGACAACCTGGGGCAAGAGACCCAGTACTTC. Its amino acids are CASSHDNLGQETQYF.